This TCR beta chain was captured by sequencing in a study of blood T cell repertoires in COVID-19. Note on this clone: Sequence at one end of the junction differs from germline and may be a read error.

Produced via immunoSEQ multiplex PCR; TCRdb's table is partial and in-frame only. The data hold about 50,000 clones, with approximately 80% observed a single time. Germline assignment: CDR1 SSHAT and CDR2 FNYEAQ (reference sequence). The CDR3 contains 13 residues. The rearrangement joins TRBV7-7 to TRBJ2-5; tentatively, D is TRBD1 (6 bases). The clonotype was recovered from a man in his 70s with active or convalescent COVID-19. Specimen: peripheral blood. For the CDR3, the DNA is TGTGCTAGCAGCTTCAATAGGGGGGAGACCCAGTACTTC. Translated, it gives CASSFNRGETQYF.